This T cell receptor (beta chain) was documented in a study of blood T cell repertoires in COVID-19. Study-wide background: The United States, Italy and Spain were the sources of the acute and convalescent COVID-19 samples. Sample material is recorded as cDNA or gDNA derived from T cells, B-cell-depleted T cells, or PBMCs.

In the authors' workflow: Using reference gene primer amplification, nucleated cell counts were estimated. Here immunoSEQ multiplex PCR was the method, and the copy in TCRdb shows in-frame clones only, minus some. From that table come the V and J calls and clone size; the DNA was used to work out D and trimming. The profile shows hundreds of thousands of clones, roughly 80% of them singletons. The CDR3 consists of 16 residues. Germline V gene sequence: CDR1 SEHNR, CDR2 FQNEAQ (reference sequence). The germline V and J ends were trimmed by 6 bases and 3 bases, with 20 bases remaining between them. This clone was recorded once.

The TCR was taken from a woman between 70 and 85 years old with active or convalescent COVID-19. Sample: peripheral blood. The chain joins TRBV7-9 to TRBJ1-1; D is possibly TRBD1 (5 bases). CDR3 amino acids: CASRQAVGGAYTEAFF. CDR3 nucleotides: TGTGCCAGCAGACAAGCTGTGGGGGGAGCGTACACTGAAGCTTTCTTT. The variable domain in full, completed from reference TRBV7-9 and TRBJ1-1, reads DTGVSQNPRHKITKRGQNVTFRCDPISEHNRLYWYRQTLGQGPEFLTYFQNEAQLEKSRLLSDRFSAERPKGSFSTLEIQRTEQGDSAMYLCASRQAVGGAYTEAFFGQGTRLTVV.